Presented here are 3 T cell receptor beta chains from one specimen sequenced in a study of shared clonotypes between healthy human individuals. Assay used: immunoSEQ multiplex PCR; TCRdb lists only in-frame clones, some missing. The sample lists about a million clones; under 80% were seen once. Input material: memory CD4+ T cells sorted from blood. Subset of the sample: CD45RA-negative fraction. These receptors were taken from a man in his late teens or twenties in good health.

The rearrangement links TRBV7-2 to TRBJ2-1; D gene ambiguous. Germline values: CDR1 SGHTA, CDR2 FQGNSA. V was clipped by 3 bases and J by 6 bases, with 6 bases between them. The CDR3 has 12 amino acids. The DNA of the CDR3 is TGTGCCAGCAGCTTGCGGTTCAATGAGCAGTTCTTC. Amino acid sequence: CASSLRFNEQFF.

With respect to this clone: This may arise from a read error, as a much more abundant clone is one base away. Other DNA sequences from this sample encode an identical CDR3 as well. The V call is TRBV2, the J call TRBJ2-5; D not resolved. Germline V gene sequence: CDR1 SNHLY, CDR2 FYNNEI. The CDR3 is 11 residues long. Trimming shortened V by 5 bases and J by 2 bases, and 3 bases separated the two germline ends. In nucleotides, the CDR3 is TGTGCCAGCAGTATACAAGAGACCCAGTACTTC. Its translation: CASSIQETQYF.

This clone appeared a single time. The rearrangement links TRBV10-3 to TRBJ2-7, with TRBD2 matching 7 bases. CDR1 and CDR2 from the germline V gene are ENHRY and SYGVKD. V trimming: 0 bases; J trimming: 6 bases; junction bases outside the gene matches: 2. The CDR3 runs 13 residues. The CDR3 DNA follows: TGTGCCATCAGTGAGTCGGGGGAGGGCGAGCAGTACTTC. Its protein product is CAISESGEGEQYF.